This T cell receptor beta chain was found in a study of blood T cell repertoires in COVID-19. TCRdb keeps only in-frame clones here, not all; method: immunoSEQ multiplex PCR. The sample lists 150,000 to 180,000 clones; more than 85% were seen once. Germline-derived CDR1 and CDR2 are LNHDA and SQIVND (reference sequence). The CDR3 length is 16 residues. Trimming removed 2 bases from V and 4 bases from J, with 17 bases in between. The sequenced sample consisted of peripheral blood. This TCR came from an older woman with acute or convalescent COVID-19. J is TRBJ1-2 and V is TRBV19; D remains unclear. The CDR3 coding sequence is TGTGCCAGTAGTATACCCCGGACGGGCGGGTCCTATGGCTACACCTTC. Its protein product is CASSIPRTGGSYGYTF. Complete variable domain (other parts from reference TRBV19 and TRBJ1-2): DGGITQSPKYLFRKEGQNVTLSCEQNLNHDAMYWYRQDPGQGLRLIYYSQIVNDFQKGDIAEGYSVSREKKESFPLTVTSAQKNPTAFYLCASSIPRTGGSYGYTFGSGTRLTVV.